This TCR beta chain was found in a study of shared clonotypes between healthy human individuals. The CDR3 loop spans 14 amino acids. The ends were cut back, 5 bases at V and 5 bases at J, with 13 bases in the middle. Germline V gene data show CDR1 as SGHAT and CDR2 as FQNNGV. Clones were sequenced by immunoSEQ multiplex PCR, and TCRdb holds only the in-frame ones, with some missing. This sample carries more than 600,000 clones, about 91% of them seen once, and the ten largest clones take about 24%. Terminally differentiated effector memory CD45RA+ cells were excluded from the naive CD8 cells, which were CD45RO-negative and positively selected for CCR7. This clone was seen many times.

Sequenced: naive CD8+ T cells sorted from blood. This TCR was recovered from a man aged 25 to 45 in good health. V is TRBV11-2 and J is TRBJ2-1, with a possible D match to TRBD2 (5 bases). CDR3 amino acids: CASSSRGNHNEQFF. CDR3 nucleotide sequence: TGTGCCAGCAGCAGCCGGGGTAACCACAATGAGCAGTTCTTC.